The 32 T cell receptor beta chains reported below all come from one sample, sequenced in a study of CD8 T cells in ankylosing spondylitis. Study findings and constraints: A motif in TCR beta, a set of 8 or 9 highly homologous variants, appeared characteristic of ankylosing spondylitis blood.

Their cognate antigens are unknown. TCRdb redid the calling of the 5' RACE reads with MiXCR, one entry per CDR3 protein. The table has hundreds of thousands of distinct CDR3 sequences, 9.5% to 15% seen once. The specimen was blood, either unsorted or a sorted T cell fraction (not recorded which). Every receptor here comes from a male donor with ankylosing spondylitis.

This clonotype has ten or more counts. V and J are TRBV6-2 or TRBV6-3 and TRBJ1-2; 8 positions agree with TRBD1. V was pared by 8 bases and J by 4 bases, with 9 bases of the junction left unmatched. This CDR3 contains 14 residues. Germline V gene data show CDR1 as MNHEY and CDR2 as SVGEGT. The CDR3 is CASLPGTGGYGYTF. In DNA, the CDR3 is TGTGCCAGCCTGCCCGGGACAGGTGGCTATGGCTACACCTTC.

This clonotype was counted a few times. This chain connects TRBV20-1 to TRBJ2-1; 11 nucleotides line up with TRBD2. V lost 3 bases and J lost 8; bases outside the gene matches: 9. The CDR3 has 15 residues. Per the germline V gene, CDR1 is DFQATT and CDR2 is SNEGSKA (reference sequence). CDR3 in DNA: TGCAGTGCTAGCTTAGCGGGAGGGCCCAGCGATGAGCAGTTCTTC. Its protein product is CSASLAGGPSDEQFF.

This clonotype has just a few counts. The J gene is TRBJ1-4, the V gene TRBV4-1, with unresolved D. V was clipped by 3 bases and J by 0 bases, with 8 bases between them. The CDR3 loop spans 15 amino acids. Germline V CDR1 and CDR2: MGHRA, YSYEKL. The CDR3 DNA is TGCGCCAGCAGCCATTATTATGCAACTAATGAAAAACTGTTTTTT. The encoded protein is CASSHYYATNEKLFF.

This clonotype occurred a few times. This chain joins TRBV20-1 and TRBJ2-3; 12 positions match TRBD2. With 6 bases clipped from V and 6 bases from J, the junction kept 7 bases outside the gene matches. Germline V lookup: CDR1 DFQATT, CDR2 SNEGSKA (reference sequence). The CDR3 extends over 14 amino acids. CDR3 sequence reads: CSARLAGEIDTQYF. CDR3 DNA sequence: TGCAGTGCGAGACTAGCGGGAGAAATTGATACGCAGTATTTT.

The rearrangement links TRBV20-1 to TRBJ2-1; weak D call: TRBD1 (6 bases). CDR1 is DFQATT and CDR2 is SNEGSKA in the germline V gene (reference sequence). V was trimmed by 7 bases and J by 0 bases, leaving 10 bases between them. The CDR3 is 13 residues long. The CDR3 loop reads CSVGGHSYNEQFF. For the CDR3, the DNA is TGCAGTGTAGGGGGTCACTCCTACAATGAGCAGTTCTTC.

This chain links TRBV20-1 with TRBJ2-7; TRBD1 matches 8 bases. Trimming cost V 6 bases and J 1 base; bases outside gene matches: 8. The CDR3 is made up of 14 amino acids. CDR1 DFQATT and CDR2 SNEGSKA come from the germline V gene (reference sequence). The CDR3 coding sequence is TGCAGTGCGAACGACAGGGGAGTATCCTACGAGCAGTACTTC. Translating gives CSANDRGVSYEQYF.

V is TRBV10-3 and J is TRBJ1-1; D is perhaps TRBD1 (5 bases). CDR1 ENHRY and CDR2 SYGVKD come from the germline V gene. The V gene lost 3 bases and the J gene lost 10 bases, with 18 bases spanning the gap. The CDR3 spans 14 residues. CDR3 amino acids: CAISEPAQGNGAFF. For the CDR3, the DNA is TGTGCCATCAGTGAACCGGCGCAGGGAAATGGAGCTTTCTTT.

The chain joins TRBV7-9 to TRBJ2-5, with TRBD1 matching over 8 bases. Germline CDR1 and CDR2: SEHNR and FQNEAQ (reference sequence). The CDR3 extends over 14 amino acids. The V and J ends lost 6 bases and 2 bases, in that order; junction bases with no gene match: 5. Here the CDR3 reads CASRATGGQETQYF. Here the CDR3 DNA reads TGTGCCAGCAGAGCCACAGGGGGGCAAGAGACCCAGTACTTC. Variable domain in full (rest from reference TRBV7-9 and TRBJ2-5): DTGVSQNPRHKITKRGQNVTFRCDPISEHNRLYWYRQTLGQGPEFLTYFQNEAQLEKSRLLSDRFSAERPKGSFSTLEIQRTEQGDSAMYLCASRATGGQETQYFGPGTRLLVL.

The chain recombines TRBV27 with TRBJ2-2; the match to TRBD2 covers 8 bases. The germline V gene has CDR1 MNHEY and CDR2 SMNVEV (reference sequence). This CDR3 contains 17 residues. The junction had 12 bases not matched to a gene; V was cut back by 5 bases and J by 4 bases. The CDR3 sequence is CASSPWREASVTGELFF. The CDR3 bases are TGTGCCAGCAGTCCATGGCGGGAGGCCTCGGTCACCGGGGAGCTGTTTTTT.

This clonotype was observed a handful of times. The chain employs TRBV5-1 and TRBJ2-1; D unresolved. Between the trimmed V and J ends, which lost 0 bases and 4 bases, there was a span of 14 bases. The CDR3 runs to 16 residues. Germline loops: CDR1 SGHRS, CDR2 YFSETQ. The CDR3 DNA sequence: TGCGCCAGCAGCTTGGATGTGGGCCGAATTTACAATGAGCAGTTCTTC. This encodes CASSLDVGRIYNEQFF.

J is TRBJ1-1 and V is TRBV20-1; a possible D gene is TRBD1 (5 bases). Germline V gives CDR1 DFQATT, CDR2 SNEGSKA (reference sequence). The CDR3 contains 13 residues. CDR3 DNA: TGCAGCCCACGGGACGGCGAGAACACTGAAGCTTTCTTT. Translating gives CSPRDGENTEAFF.

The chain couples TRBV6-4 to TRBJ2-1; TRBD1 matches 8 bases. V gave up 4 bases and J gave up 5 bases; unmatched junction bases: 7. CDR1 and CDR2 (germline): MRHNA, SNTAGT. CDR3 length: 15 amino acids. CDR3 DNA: TGTGCCAGCAGTGCTCGACAGGGGCTTAACAATGAGCAGTTCTTC. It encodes CASSARQGLNNEQFF.

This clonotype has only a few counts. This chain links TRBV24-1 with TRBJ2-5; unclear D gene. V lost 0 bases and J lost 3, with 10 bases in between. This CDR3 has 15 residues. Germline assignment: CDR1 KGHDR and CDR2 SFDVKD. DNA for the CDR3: TGTGCCACCAGTGATTTGCAAAGGGAAAAAGAGACCCAGTACTTC. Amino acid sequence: CATSDLQREKETQYF.

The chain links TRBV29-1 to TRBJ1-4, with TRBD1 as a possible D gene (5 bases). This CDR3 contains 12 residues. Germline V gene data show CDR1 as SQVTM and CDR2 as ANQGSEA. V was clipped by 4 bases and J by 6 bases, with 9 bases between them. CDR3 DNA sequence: TGCAGCGTTGTGGGGACCGATGAAAAACTGTTTTTT. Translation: CSVVGTDEKLFF.

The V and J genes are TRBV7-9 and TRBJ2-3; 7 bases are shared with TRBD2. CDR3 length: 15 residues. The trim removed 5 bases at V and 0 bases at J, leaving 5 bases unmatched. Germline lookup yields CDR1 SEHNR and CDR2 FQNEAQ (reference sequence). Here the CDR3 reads CASSRLALSTDTQYF. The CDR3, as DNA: TGTGCCAGCAGCCGACTAGCATTAAGCACAGATACGCAGTATTTT.

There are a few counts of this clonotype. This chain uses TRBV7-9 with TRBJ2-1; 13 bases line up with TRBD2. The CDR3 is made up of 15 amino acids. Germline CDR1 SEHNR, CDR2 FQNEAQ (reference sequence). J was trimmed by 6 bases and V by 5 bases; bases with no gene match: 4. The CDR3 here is CASSEGTSGTNEQFF. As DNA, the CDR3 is TGTGCCAGCAGCGAGGGGACTAGCGGGACCAATGAGCAGTTCTTC.

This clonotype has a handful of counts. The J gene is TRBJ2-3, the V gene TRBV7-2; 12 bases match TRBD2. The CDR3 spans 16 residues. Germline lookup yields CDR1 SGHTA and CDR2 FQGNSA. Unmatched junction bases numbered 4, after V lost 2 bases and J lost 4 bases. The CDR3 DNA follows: TGTGCCAGCAGCTTACGACTAGCGGGAGCTGCAGATACGCAGTATTTT. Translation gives CASSLRLAGAADTQYF.

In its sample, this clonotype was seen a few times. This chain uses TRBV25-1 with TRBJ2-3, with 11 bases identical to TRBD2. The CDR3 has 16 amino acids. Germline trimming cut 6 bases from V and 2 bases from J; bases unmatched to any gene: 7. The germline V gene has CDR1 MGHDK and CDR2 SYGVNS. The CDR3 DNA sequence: TGTGCCAGCAGCTTAGGGACTAGCGGTTACACAGATACGCAGTATTTT. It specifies CASSLGTSGYTDTQYF. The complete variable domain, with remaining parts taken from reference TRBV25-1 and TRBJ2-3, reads EADIYQTPRYLVIGTGKKITLECSQTMGHDKMYWYQQDPGMELHLIHYSYGVNSTEKGDLSSESTVSRIRTEHFPLTLESARPSHTSQYLCASSLGTSGYTDTQYFGPGTRLTVL.

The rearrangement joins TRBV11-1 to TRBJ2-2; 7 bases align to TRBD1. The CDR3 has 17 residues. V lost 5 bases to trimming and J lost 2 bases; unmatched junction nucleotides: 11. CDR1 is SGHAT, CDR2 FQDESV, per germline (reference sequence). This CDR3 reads CASSLGTVRINTGELFF. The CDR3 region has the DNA TGTGCCAGCAGCCTAGGGACAGTAAGAATAAACACCGGGGAGCTGTTTTTT.

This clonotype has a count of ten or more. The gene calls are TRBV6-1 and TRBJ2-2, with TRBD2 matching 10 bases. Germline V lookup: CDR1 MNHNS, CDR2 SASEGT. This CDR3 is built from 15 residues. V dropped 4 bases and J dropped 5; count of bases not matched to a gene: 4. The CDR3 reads CASSALAGVTGELFF. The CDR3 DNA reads TGTGCCAGCAGTGCTCTAGCGGGAGTTACCGGGGAGCTGTTTTTT.

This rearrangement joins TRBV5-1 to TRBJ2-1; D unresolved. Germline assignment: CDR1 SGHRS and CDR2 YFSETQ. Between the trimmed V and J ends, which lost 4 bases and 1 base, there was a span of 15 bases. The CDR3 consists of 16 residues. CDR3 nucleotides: TGCGCCAGCAGCACCGACCAAATGGCGTCCTACAATGAGCAGTTCTTC. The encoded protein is CASSTDQMASYNEQFF. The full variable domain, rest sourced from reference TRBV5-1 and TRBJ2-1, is KAGVTQTPRYLIKTRGQQVTLSCSPISGHRSVSWYQQTPGQGLQFLFEYFSETQRNKGNFPGRFSGRQFSNSRSEMNVSTLELGDSALYLCASSTDQMASYNEQFFGPGTRLTVL.

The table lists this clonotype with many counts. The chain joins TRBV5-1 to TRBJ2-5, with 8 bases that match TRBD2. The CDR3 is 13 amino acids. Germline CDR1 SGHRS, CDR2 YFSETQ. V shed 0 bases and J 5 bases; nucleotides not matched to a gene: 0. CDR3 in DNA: TGCGCCAGCAGCTTGGTAGCGGGGGAGACCCAGTACTTC. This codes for CASSLVAGETQYF.

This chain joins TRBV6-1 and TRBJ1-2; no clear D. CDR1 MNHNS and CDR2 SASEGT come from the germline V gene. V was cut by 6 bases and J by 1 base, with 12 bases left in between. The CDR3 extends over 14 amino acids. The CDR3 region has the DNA TGTGCCAGCAGCCAAGGGCGGGTTAACTATGGCTACACCTTC. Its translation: CASSQGRVNYGYTF.

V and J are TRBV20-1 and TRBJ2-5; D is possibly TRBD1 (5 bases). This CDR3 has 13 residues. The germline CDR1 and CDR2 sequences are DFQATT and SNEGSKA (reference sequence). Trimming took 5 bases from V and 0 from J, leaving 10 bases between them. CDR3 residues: CSAPTVYQETQYF. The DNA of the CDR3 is TGCAGTGCTCCGACAGTGTACCAAGAGACCCAGTACTTC.

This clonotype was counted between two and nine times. The CDR3 sequence: CASKAGRPSMEQFF. Written as DNA, the CDR3 is TGCGCCAGCAAGGCGGGACGCCCTTCAATGGAGCAGTTCTTC. The gene calls are TRBV5-1 and TRBJ2-1; D might be TRBD2 (6 bases). V lost 6 bases, J lost 10 bases, and 20 bases lay in between. The CDR3 is 14 amino acids. Germline-derived CDR1 and CDR2 are SGHRS and YFSETQ.

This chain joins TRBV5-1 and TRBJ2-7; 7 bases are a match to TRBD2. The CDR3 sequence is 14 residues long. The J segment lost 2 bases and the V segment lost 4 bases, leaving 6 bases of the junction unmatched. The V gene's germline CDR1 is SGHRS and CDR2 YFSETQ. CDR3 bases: TGCGCCAGCAGCGGCGGGACTACGGCCTACGAGCAGTACTTC. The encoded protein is CASSGGTTAYEQYF.

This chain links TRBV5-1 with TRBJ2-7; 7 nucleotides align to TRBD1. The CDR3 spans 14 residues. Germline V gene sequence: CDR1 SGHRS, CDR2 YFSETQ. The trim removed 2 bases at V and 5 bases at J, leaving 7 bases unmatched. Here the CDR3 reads CASSLLQGNNEQYF. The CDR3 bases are TGCGCCAGCAGCTTACTACAGGGGAACAACGAGCAGTACTTC.

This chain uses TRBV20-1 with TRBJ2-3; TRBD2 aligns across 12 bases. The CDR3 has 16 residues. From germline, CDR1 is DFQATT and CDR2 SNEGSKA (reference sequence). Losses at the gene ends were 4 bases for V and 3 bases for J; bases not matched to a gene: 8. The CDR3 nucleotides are TGCAGTGCTATCCCTAGCGGGAGGGCCCCGACAGATACGCAGTATTTT. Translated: CSAIPSGRAPTDTQYF.

The CDR3 reads CAWSLGEGTGGGYTF. The CDR3 DNA follows: TGTGCCTGGAGCCTGGGAGAGGGGACAGGGGGCGGCTACACCTTC. The V gene is TRBV30, the J gene TRBJ1-2, with 12 bases that match TRBD1. Germline CDR1 and CDR2: GTSNPN and SVGIG (reference sequence). V dropped 3 bases and J dropped 8; count of bases not matched to a gene: 10. The CDR3 consists of 15 residues.

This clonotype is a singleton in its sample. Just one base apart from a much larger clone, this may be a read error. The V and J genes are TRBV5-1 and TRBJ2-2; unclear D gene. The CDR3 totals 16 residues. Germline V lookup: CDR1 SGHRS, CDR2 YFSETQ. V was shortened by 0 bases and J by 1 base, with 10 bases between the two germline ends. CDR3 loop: CASSLGSRKNTGELFF. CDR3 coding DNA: TGCGCCAGCAGCTTGGGTAGCCGGAAGAACACCGGGGAGCTGTTTTTT.

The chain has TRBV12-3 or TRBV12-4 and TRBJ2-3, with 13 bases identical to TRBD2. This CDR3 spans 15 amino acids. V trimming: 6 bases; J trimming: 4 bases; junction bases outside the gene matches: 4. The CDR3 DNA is TGTGCCAGCAGGGGGACTAGCGGGACGGCAGATACGCAGTATTTT. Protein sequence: CASRGTSGTADTQYF.

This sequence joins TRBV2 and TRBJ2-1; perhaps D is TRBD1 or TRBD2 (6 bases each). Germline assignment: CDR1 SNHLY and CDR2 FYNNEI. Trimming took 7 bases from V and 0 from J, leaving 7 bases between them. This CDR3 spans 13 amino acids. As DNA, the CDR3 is TGTGCCAGCAAGGGGGGCTCCTACAATGAGCAGTTCTTC. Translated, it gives CASKGGSYNEQFF.